The subject of this entry is one T cell receptor (beta chain). This sample is drawn from a study of blood T cell repertoires in COVID-19. V was clipped by 4 bases and J by 7 bases, with 20 bases between them. Germline lookup yields CDR1 SGHNT and CDR2 YYREEE (reference sequence). The CDR3 is made up of 16 amino acids. The table came from immunoSEQ multiplex PCR; TCRdb's copy has only in-frame clones and leaves some out. This table holds approximately 180,000 clones, over 75% found once. Sequenced sample: peripheral blood. The chain uses TRBV5-4 and TRBJ2-2; the D gene is possibly TRBD2 (5 bases). The source is a man in his sixties with acute or convalescent COVID-19. For the CDR3, the DNA is TGTGCCAGCAGCCCCCTCCGGCCCCGGGATGACGGGGAGCTGTTTTTT. It translates to CASSPLRPRDDGELFF.